What follows are 26 T cell receptor beta chains derived from one specimen sequenced in a study of spatial heterogeneity in lung cancer. TCRdb re-called the 5' RACE reads through MiXCR, storing one row per CDR3 protein. The sample consists of around 30,000 distinct CDR3 sequences, around 8% of them appearing once. Noted time point: sample taken at primary tumor resection. The authors sequenced whole RNA from tumor, nontumor lung or frozen PBMC without sorting. The specimen comprised PBMCs, sampled at surgery. The receptors were gathered from a female donor with early-stage non-small cell lung cancer.

On this clonotype itself: It may be a read error: a sequence one base away is much more abundant. The chain employs TRBV28 and TRBJ2-7, with 9 bases lining up with TRBD1. J lost 4 bases, V lost 9 bases, and 10 bases had no gene match. In germline, CDR1 is MDHEN, CDR2 SYDVKM. CDR3 length: 14 residues. CDR3 region: CARRSTGQGYEQYF. The CDR3 region has the DNA TGTGCCAGGAGATCCACGGGACAGGGTTACGAGCAGTACTTC.

This clonotype was seen at least ten times. This chain connects TRBV29-1 to TRBJ2-3; D is uncertain. The CDR3 runs to 11 residues. Per germline, CDR1 SQVTM and CDR2 ANQGSEA. V was clipped by 4 bases and J by 4 bases, with 6 bases between them. The CDR3 is CSVGPPDTQYF. The CDR3 DNA reads TGCAGCGTTGGTCCCCCAGATACGCAGTATTTT.

The sample holds many counts of this clonotype. The chain employs TRBV27 and TRBJ1-6, with D perhaps TRBD1 (6 bases). CDR3 length: 15 residues. The V end lost 3 bases, the J end lost 9 bases, and 15 bases lay between the germline ends. The germline V gene encodes CDR1 MNHEY and CDR2 SMNVEV (reference sequence). The CDR3 DNA reads as TGTGCCAGCAGTTTCGGTCCAGGGGTGGCTTCACCCCTCCACTTT. This translates into CASSFGPGVASPLHF.

In its sample, this clonotype was seen many times. The genes are TRBV28 and TRBJ1-4, with 7 bases aligning to TRBD1. CDR1 MDHEN and CDR2 SYDVKM come from the germline V gene. The length of the CDR3 is 14 residues. Losses at the gene ends were 2 bases for V and 9 bases for J; bases not matched to a gene: 6. The CDR3 loop is CASSLRGGQKKLFF. The CDR3, as DNA: TGTGCCAGCAGTTTAAGGGGGGGACAGAAAAAACTGTTTTTT.

This clonotype was seen repeatedly, ten times or more. This rearrangement joins TRBV24-1 to TRBJ2-1; 7 bases are shared with TRBD1. This CDR3 region has 13 residues. The V and J ends lost 9 bases and 6 bases, in that order; junction bases with no gene match: 7. The germline V gene has CDR1 KGHDR and CDR2 SFDVKD. The CDR3: CATGTAGSNEQFF. Written as DNA, the CDR3 is TGTGCCACCGGGACAGCAGGTAGCAATGAGCAGTTCTTC.

V is TRBV29-1 and J is TRBJ1-5; D uncertain. This CDR3 contains 13 residues. Trimming took 4 bases from V and 0 from J, leaving 7 bases between them. Per the germline V gene, CDR1 is SQVTM and CDR2 is ANQGSEA. CDR3 bases: TGCAGCGTTGGGAGGGATAGCAATCAGCCCCAGCATTTT. This translates into CSVGRDSNQPQHF.

This clonotype was counted at least ten times. This chain joins TRBV7-6 and TRBJ2-1; weak D call: TRBD2 (5 bases). The V gene lost 1 base and the J gene lost 0 bases, with 7 bases spanning the gap. Germline CDR1 reads SGHVS; CDR2 reads FNYEAQ. This CDR3 contains 15 residues. For the CDR3, the DNA is TGTGCCAGCAGCTTAGGCCTAGCCTCCTACAATGAGCAGTTCTTC. This translates into CASSLGLASYNEQFF.

This chain connects TRBV6-6 to TRBJ2-1; 8 bases are shared with TRBD1. The V gene's germline CDR1 is MNHNY and CDR2 SVGAGI (reference sequence). There are 15 residues in the CDR3. V lost 5 bases, J lost 7 bases, and 10 bases stayed unmatched. DNA for the CDR3: TGTGCCAGCAGTACTCCTGGACAGGGTGGGAATGAGCAGTTCTTC. Translated: CASSTPGQGGNEQFF.

Worth noting for this clonotype: Given a much more abundant clone one base away, this may be a read error. V gene TRBV12-3 or TRBV12-4 combines with J gene TRBJ2-2; a weak D match, TRBD2 (5 bases). The CDR3 loop spans 14 amino acids. V was cut by 6 bases and J by 0 bases, with 8 bases left in between. The CDR3 DNA is TGTGCCAGCAGCCGGACTCCGAACACCGGGGAGCTGTTTTTT. Its translation is CASSRTPNTGELFF.

By sample fraction, this clonotype is medium-sized. The chain uses TRBV28 and TRBJ2-7; D could derive from TRBD1 or TRBD2 (6 bases each). CDR1 MDHEN and CDR2 SYDVKM come from the germline V gene. Between the trimmed V and J ends, which lost 8 bases and 2 bases, there was a span of 13 bases. The CDR3 is made up of 13 amino acids. The DNA for the CDR3 is TGTGCCAGCCGGGGGCAGGCTCCCTACGAGCAGTACGTC. As protein: CASRGQAPYEQYV.

At least ten counts were recorded for this clonotype. The CDR3 DNA reads TGTGCCAGCAGTTTATTGGCCGGGCGCCGTAACTATGGCTACACCTTC. This encodes CASSLLAGRRNYGYTF. The chain carries TRBV27 and TRBJ1-2; D is unresolved. This CDR3 has 16 residues. The V gene lost 1 base and the J gene lost 1 base, with 13 bases spanning the gap. Germline-derived CDR1 and CDR2 are MNHEY and SMNVEV (reference sequence).

The genes are TRBV11-2 and TRBJ2-2; 8 nucleotides agree with TRBD2. The CDR3 extends over 16 amino acids. The V gene's germline CDR1 is SGHAT and CDR2 FQNNGV. Trimming took 5 bases from V and 4 from J; bases not matched to a gene: 9. CDR3 DNA: TGTGCCAGCAGCGCCAGGGGACTAGGACGCACCGGGGAGCTGTTTTTT. It specifies CASSARGLGRTGELFF.

This clonotype was seen more than once but under ten times. The chain couples TRBV10-2 to TRBJ1-2; possible D gene TRBD1, 6 bases. V was pared by 6 bases and J by 4 bases, with 12 bases between. Looked up from germline, CDR1 is WSHSY and CDR2 is SAAADI. The CDR3 runs 13 residues. CDR3 DNA: TGCGCCAGCAGCCCAGGGGATTTCTATGGCTACACCTTC. It specifies CASSPGDFYGYTF.

This clonotype was seen a handful of times. The chain employs TRBV19 and TRBJ1-5; 9 positions match TRBD1. V lost 6 bases, J lost 0 bases, and 6 bases stayed unmatched. There are 16 residues in the CDR3. Germline-derived CDR1 and CDR2 are LNHDA and SQIVND (reference sequence). This CDR3 reads CASRPKQGASNQPQHF. The CDR3 DNA reads as TGTGCCAGTAGACCCAAACAGGGGGCTAGCAATCAGCCCCAGCATTTT. The entire variable domain, with the rest obtained from reference TRBV19 and TRBJ1-5, is as follows: DGGITQSPKYLFRKEGQNVTLSCEQNLNHDAMYWYRQDPGQGLRLIYYSQIVNDFQKGDIAEGYSVSREKKESFPLTVTSAQKNPTAFYLCASRPKQGASNQPQHFGDGTRLSIL.

At least ten counts were recorded for this clonotype. The chain links TRBV12-3 or TRBV12-4 to TRBJ1-6; the D is unclear. This CDR3 is 14 amino acids long. The ends were cut back, 3 bases at V and 0 bases at J, with 3 bases in the middle. DNA for the CDR3: TGTGCCAGCAGTTTCAGCTCCTATAATTCACCCCTCCACTTT. It yields the protein CASSFSSYNSPLHF.

This clonotype was detected a few times. The rearrangement joins TRBV28 to TRBJ1-2; D unclear. Germline values: CDR1 MDHEN, CDR2 SYDVKM. Trimming left V 3 bases short and J 2 bases short, with 10 bases between. This CDR3 is 14 amino acids long. CDR3 amino acids: CASSLVTLNYGYTF. For the CDR3, the DNA is TGTGCCAGCAGTTTGGTCACACTGAACTATGGCTACACCTTC.

This clonotype was found many times. The chain is built from TRBV2 and TRBJ2-2; perhaps TRBD1 as D (6 bases). Trimming shortened V by 7 bases and J by 4 bases, and 10 bases separated the two germline ends. This CDR3 has 13 amino acids. Germline CDR1 is SNHLY and CDR2 is FYNNEI. CDR3 nucleotides: TGTGCCAGCATTCAGGGGCGCACCGGGGAGCTGTTTTTT. Translation gives CASIQGRTGELFF.

Ten or more counts support this clonotype. The genes are TRBV7-9 and TRBJ1-2; 7 bases match TRBD1. Germline V gene sequence: CDR1 SEHNR, CDR2 FQNEAQ (reference sequence). CDR3 length: 14 amino acids. V trimming: 5 bases; J trimming: 3 bases; junction bases outside the gene matches: 6. The CDR3 DNA sequence: TGTGCCAGCAGCACAGGGGCCCGGGACTATGGCTACACCTTC. It yields the protein CASSTGARDYGYTF.

This clonotype has a count of ten or more. This chain uses TRBV28 with TRBJ2-5, with 7 positions matching TRBD1. The CDR3 runs to 19 residues. Trimming at V came to 4 bases and at J to 3 bases, leaving 20 bases not matched to a gene. CDR1 and CDR2 from the germline V gene are MDHEN and SYDVKM. The CDR3 DNA follows: TGTGCCAGCAGTTCCTCGACAGGGTCTACACTATTCGGTGAAGAGACCCAGTACTTC. This codes for CASSSSTGSTLFGEETQYF.

The table lists this clonotype with many counts. The chain combines TRBV27 with TRBJ2-2, with D possibly TRBD1 on 7 matching bases. Germline CDR1 reads MNHEY; CDR2 reads SMNVEV (reference sequence). V was shortened by 4 bases and J by 4 bases, with 16 bases between the two germline ends. The CDR3 has 16 amino acids. CDR3 sequence: CASSSQGGIPTGELFF. The CDR3 DNA reads as TGTGCCAGCAGTTCCCAGGGGGGTATACCCACCGGGGAGCTGTTTTTT.

The chain carries TRBV10-1 and TRBJ2-2; no reliable D call. Trimming pared 8 bases from V and 5 bases from J, leaving 9 bases between. Germline V gene lookup returns CDR1 WNHNN and CDR2 SYGVQD (reference sequence). The CDR3 sequence is 12 residues long. The CDR3 here is CASGQSTGELFF. In DNA, the CDR3 is TGCGCCAGCGGGCAATCTACCGGGGAGCTGTTTTTT.

The rearrangement uses TRBV20-1 and TRBJ1-2; D gene ambiguous. The CDR3 is made up of 14 amino acids. V was shortened by 5 bases and J by 3 bases, with 16 bases between the two germline ends. The germline V gene has CDR1 DFQATT and CDR2 SNEGSKA (reference sequence). CDR3 amino acids: CSASERTDYYGYTF. CDR3 nucleotides: TGCAGTGCTTCTGAGCGGACCGACTACTATGGCTACACCTTC.

In this sample, this clonotype turned up a few times. V usage is TRBV11-3 and J usage is TRBJ2-2, with a weak D call TRBD2 (6 bases). The CDR3 covers 17 residues. V lost 5 bases and J lost 6, with 22 bases in between. Germline loops: CDR1 SGHNT, CDR2 YENEEA. The CDR3 DNA is TGTGCCAGCAGCCCTAGCCCAACGGCGGGATATCCCGGGGAGCTGTTTTTT. Its protein product is CASSPSPTAGYPGELFF.

The table lists this clonotype with many counts. The gene calls are TRBV6-1 and TRBJ2-7; possibly TRBD1 or TRBD2 for D (5 bases each). Germline loops: CDR1 MNHNS, CDR2 SASEGT. V was clipped by 10 bases and J by 3 bases, with 13 bases between them. This CDR3 comprises 12 residues. CDR3 nucleotide sequence: TGTGCCACCGCCGGGACCCGCTACGAGCAGTACTTC. It encodes CATAGTRYEQYF.

This clonotype was counted ten times or more. The V call is TRBV7-2, the J call TRBJ2-4; D gene uncertain. V was pared by 1 base and J by 8 bases, with 9 bases between. The CDR3 totals 13 residues. Germline V gene lookup returns CDR1 SGHTA and CDR2 FQGNSA. The DNA for the CDR3 is TGTGCCAGCAGCTTAGGAACTTCGGACATTCAGTACTTC. It specifies CASSLGTSDIQYF.

The CDR3 here is CASSLDRLAGWETQYF. The CDR3 nucleotides read TGTGCCAGCAGCTTAGATCGACTAGCGGGATGGGAGACCCAGTACTTC. This chain uses TRBV11-3 with TRBJ2-5; 11 bases are shared with TRBD2. This CDR3 is 16 amino acids long. CDR1 is SGHNT, CDR2 YENEEA, per germline. V shed 0 bases, J shed 5 bases, and the junction held 5 bases outside the gene matches.